Listed below are T cell receptor beta chains from one sample, sequenced in a study of blood T cell repertoires in COVID-19. Assay: immunoSEQ multiplex PCR; the TCRdb copy retains only in-frame clones and omits some. This sample carries about 280,000 clones, 65% to 90% of them seen once, and the ten largest clones take roughly 4.6%. Input material: peripheral blood. All receptors derive from a man aged 50-60 years with active or convalescent COVID-19. The CDR3 runs from the conserved cysteine through the conserved F or W. D genes are given only for firm matches. The size field is filled for only some rows; it gives once, few, many or a size class.

abundance	j_gene	v_gene	d_gene	CDR3nt	CDR3aa
NA	TRBJ2-1	TRBV4-1	TRBD2	TGCGCCAGCAGCCAAGAGGGCGGGAGGAGCTCCTACAATGAGCAGTTCTTC	CASSQEGGRSSYNEQFF
NA	TRBJ2-7	TRBV4-3	TRBD1	TGCGCCAGCAGCTACGGACAGGGAGGATCCTACGAGCAGTACTTC	CASSYGQGGSYEQYF
NA	TRBJ2-3	TRBV2	NA	TGTGCCAGCAGCGGACAGCTTGGTTCCACAGATACGCAGTATTTT	CASSGQLGSTDTQYF
once	TRBJ1-2	TRBV5-1	NA	TGCGCCAGCAGCTTGGCTGGCCAGGATGATGGCTACACCTTC	CASSLAGQDDGYTF
NA	TRBJ2-7	TRBV7-3	NA	TGTGCCAGCAGCCCCCGAGGGCTCGACTACGAGCAGTACTTC	CASSPRGLDYEQYF
NA	TRBJ1-1	TRBV21-1	NA	TGTGCCAGCATCCCCTTGGGTCAGGGCATGAACACTGAAGCTTTCTTT	CASIPLGQGMNTEAFF
NA	TRBJ1-4	TRBV18	TRBD1	TGTGCCAGCTCACCAGAAACAGGGGGCGCAGGTACAACTAATGAAAAACTGTTTTTT	CASSPETGGAGTTNEKLFF
NA	TRBJ1-3	TRBV13	NA	TGTGCCAGCAGCTATCACAGCTCTGGAAACACCATATATTTT	CASSYHSSGNTIYF
NA	TRBJ1-4	TRBV30	NA	TGTGCCTGGAGTGTAAACCCAGGGGCGCGGGAAAAACTGTTTTTT	CAWSVNPGAREKLFF
NA	TRBJ1-2	TRBV5-1	NA	TGCGCCAGCAGCTTGCGGCAGGGAGGTGACTATGGCTACACCTTC	CASSLRQGGDYGYTF
NA	TRBJ1-1	TRBV29-1	NA	TGCAGCGCCCTGACAGTGAACACTGAAGCTTTCTTT	CSALTVNTEAFF
once	TRBJ2-1	TRBV6-2/TRBV6-3	TRBD2	TGTGCCAGCAGTTTGGCGGCGGGAGCCTACAATGAGCAGTTCTTC	CASSLAAGAYNEQFF
NA	TRBJ2-7	TRBV10-2	TRBD1	TGCGCCAGCAGTGAGTCGGGCAGGGGGCCCGAGCAGTACTTC	CASSESGRGPEQYF
NA	TRBJ2-7	TRBV6-5	TRBD2	TGTGCCAGCAGTCACCCCCGGGAGGGCCAATCCGAGCAGTACTTC	CASSHPREGQSEQYF
NA	TRBJ1-2	TRBV5-1	TRBD1	TGCGCCAGCAGCTCAAGGACAGGGACTAACTATGGCTACACCTTC	CASSSRTGTNYGYTF
NA	TRBJ1-3	TRBV7-9	TRBD1	TGTGCCAGCAGCCATCGGGACAGTGACTCTGGAAACACCATATATTTT	CASSHRDSDSGNTIYF
NA	TRBJ2-2	TRBV18	TRBD2	TGTGCCAGCTCACCTCTCCGACTAGCGGGTACCACCGGGGAGCTGTTTTTT	CASSPLRLAGTTGELFF
NA	TRBJ1-2	TRBV4-1	NA	TGCGCCAGCAGCCAAAGGGGCGGTGCTATAAGCTACACCTTC	CASSQRGGAISYTF
NA	TRBJ2-1	TRBV4-2	TRBD2	TGTGCCAGCAGCCAATTCGTAACTAGCGGGAGGCCCCCTGGGGATGAGCAGTTCTTC	CASSQFVTSGRPPGDEQFF
few	TRBJ1-2	TRBV19	NA	TGTGCCAGTAAACCCCTTCCGGGGTGGGACTATGGCTACACCTTC	CASKPLPGWDYGYTF
NA	TRBJ2-2	TRBV7-2	NA	TGTGCCAGCAGCTTGGAGGCCGGGGAGCTGTTTTTT	CASSLEAGELFF
NA	TRBJ2-7	TRBV7-8	TRBD2	TGTGCCAGCAGCTTAGCGAGGACTAGCGGGAGGAGTTGGGGAACCTACGAGCAGTACTTC	CASSLARTSGRSWGTYEQYF
few	TRBJ2-1	TRBV12-5	NA	TGTGCTAGTGGGAAGACAGTCATATACAATGAGCAGTTCTTC	CASGKTVIYNEQFF
NA	TRBJ2-3	TRBV6-5	NA	TGTGCCAGCAGTTCCCTTCAGACCTCAGGGACAGATACGCAGTATTTT	CASSSLQTSGTDTQYF
once	TRBJ2-3	TRBV2	TRBD1	TGTGCCAGCAGTGGTGGCCCGGGACAGGGGAGGACAGATACGCAGTATTTT	CASSGGPGQGRTDTQYF
NA	TRBJ2-3	TRBV5-1	NA	TGCGCCAGCTCCTCCGGCGGGAAGAGCACAGATACGCAGTATTTT	CASSSGGKSTDTQYF
NA	TRBJ2-7	TRBV4-1	TRBD1	TGCGCCAGCAGCCAAGGGCAGGGGGCTCTCTACGAGCAGTACTTC	CASSQGQGALYEQYF
once	TRBJ2-3	TRBV6-5	NA	TGTGCCAGCAGTTACCAGTACCTTACAGATACGCAGTATTTT	CASSYQYLTDTQYF
NA	TRBJ1-2	TRBV6-4	TRBD1	TGTGCCAGCAGCGTGGGACAGGGCTATGGCTACACCTTC	CASSVGQGYGYTF
few	TRBJ2-7	TRBV5-1	TRBD1	TGCGCCAGTCGTAGGGGACAGGATCATTCCAACCCTCTAAACTACGAGCAGTACTTC	CASRRGQDHSNPLNYEQYF
NA	TRBJ1-1	TRBV5-1	NA	TGCGCCAGCAGCTTGGTAGCAGTACACACTGAAGCTTTCTTT	CASSLVAVHTEAFF
NA	TRBJ1-2	TRBV3-1/TRBV3-2	NA	TGTGCCAGCAGCCATCGAGGACAACCCAACTATGGCTACACCTTC	CASSHRGQPNYGYTF
once	TRBJ1-2	TRBV29-1	NA	TGCAGCGTTGCTGCGAGGGATGGCTACACCTTC	CSVAARDGYTF
NA	TRBJ1-5	TRBV6-5	NA	TGTGCCAGCAGCCCCGGGTCGGTGTCGCCCCAGCATTTT	CASSPGSVSPQHF
NA	TRBJ1-3	TRBV15	NA	TGTGCCACCAGCAGAGAAGGGGGTTTCGGAAACACCATATATTTT	CATSREGGFGNTIYF